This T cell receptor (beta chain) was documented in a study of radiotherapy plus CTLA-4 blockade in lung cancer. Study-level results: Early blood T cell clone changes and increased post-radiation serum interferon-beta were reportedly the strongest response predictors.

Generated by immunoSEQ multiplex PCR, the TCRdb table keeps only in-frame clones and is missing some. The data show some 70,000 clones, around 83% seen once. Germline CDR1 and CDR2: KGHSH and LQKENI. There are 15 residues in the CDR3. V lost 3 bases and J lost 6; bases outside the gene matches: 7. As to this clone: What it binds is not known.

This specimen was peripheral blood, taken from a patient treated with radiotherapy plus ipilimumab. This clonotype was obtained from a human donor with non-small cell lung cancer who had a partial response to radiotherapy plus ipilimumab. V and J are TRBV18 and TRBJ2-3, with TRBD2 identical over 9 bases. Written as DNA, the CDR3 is TGTGCCAGCTCACCCTTAGCGGGAGTAAGGGATACGCAGTATTTT. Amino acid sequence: CASSPLAGVRDTQYF.